The clone carrying this T cell receptor beta chain came up once. This entry comes from a study of PD-L1 blockade in urothelial cancer. Data came from immunoSEQ multiplex PCR; TCRdb stores just in-frame clones and leaves some out. The sample comprises approximately 120,000 clones, roughly 88% of which are singletons, and roughly 2.4% rests with the top ten. As for time point: peripheral blood 6 weeks after treatment start. CDR3 length equals 15 residues. Germline V gives CDR1 SGHTA, CDR2 FQGNSA. Trimming pared 4 bases from V and 5 bases from J, leaving 18 bases between. This sequence was found in a man aged 50 to 59 with urothelial cancer. Sequenced material: PBMCs, taken around atezolizumab (anti-PD-L1) treatment. This rearrangement joins TRBV7-2 to TRBJ2-7; tentatively, D is TRBD1 (5 bases). CDR3 protein: CASSSGLEDLNEQYF. As DNA, the CDR3 is TGTGCCAGCAGCTCAGGGTTAGAGGATCTAAACGAGCAGTACTTC.